This TCR beta chain was found in a study of tumor and adjacent non-tumor tissue in lung cancer. Study-wide findings and caveats: Tumor tissue had significantly higher TCR diversity than normal lung.

TCRbeta libraries were built with three rounds of nested PCR, modified from ARM-PCR. TCRdb independently ran MiXCR on the multiplex PCR reads; one entry per CDR3 protein. The sample holds under 250,000 distinct CDR3 sequences; around 70% are singletons and the top ten take approximately 26%. V gave up 1 base and J gave up 6 bases, with 13 bases separating them. Germline assignment: CDR1 MNHNS and CDR2 SASEGT. This CDR3 is 15 amino acids long. No cell sorting was done before RNA was extracted from the tissue. A word on this clonotype: Antigen unknown. This may come from a read error, since a much larger clone is one base off.

This TCR derives from a man in his 60s with non-small cell lung cancer. The chain links TRBV6-1 to TRBJ2-1; a weak D match, TRBD2 (5 bases). Sequenced input: lung tumor tissue. The CDR3 is CASSEDEGASNEQFF. In DNA form, the CDR3 reads TGTGCCAGCAGTGAAGACGAGGGAGCGTCCAATGAGCAGTTCTTC.